One sample yielded the 15 T cell receptor beta chains listed below, sequenced in a study of blood T cell repertoires in COVID-19. The data were produced by immunoSEQ multiplex PCR, yet TCRdb's version contains in-frame clones alone and is incomplete. The sample lists about 120,000 clones, roughly four fifths occurring once. Specimen: peripheral blood. Source of these receptors: a woman aged 45-59 years with acute or convalescent COVID-19.

This clone was detected only once. V usage is TRBV19 and J usage is TRBJ1-2; no clear D gene. The V and J ends lost 1 base and 2 bases respectively, with 14 bases between them. In germline, CDR1 is LNHDA, CDR2 SQIVND (reference sequence). This CDR3 has 16 residues. DNA of the CDR3: TGTGCCAGTAGTATAGGGAAGAACCCGGGAAACTATGGCTACACCTTC. Protein: CASSIGKNPGNYGYTF. The variable domain in full, completed from reference TRBV19 and TRBJ1-2, reads DGGITQSPKYLFRKEGQNVTLSCEQNLNHDAMYWYRQDPGQGLRLIYYSQIVNDFQKGDIAEGYSVSREKKESFPLTVTSAQKNPTAFYLCASSIGKNPGNYGYTFGSGTRLTVV.

This rearrangement joins TRBV21-1 to TRBJ2-5; the D call TRBD2 from the table was never checked on the DNA. TRBV21-1 counts as a pseudogene. The CDR3 spans 15 residues. The CDR3 sequence is CASSKNAALQETQYF. The CDR3 coding sequence is TGTGCCAGCAGCAAAAACGCGGCGTTACAAGAGACCCAGTACTTC.

This rearrangement joins TRBV18 to TRBJ2-1; D gene unclear. CDR1 and CDR2 (germline): KGHSH, LQKENI. The germline V and J ends were trimmed by 6 bases and 11 bases, with 11 bases remaining between them. The CDR3 length is 11 residues. The CDR3, as DNA: TGTGCCAGCTCCCCATTAGACAAGCAGTTCTTC. Its translation: CASSPLDKQFF.

This clone was recorded only once. V gene TRBV28 combines with J gene TRBJ1-5; 7 positions match TRBD1. This CDR3 has 15 residues. The junction had 15 bases not matched to a gene; V was cut back by 7 bases and J by 9 bases. Germline CDR1 and CDR2: MDHEN and SYDVKM. The CDR3 protein is CASTSGGTALWPQHF. CDR3 bases: TGTGCCAGCACATCGGGCGGGACAGCCTTATGGCCCCAGCATTTT.

V gene TRBV5-1 combines with J gene TRBJ1-5, with D possibly being TRBD1 (5 bases). The CDR3 is 16 residues long. V gave up 0 bases and J gave up 0 bases, with 10 bases separating them. Germline V CDR1 and CDR2: SGHRS, YFSETQ. The CDR3, as DNA: TGCGCCAGCAGCTTGGGGGGCGTAAATAGCAATCAGCCCCAGCATTTT. Residues: CASSLGGVNSNQPQHF.

This chain joins TRBV6-1 and TRBJ2-7, with 8 bases matching TRBD2. The CDR3 sequence is 13 residues long. In germline, CDR1 is MNHNS, CDR2 SASEGT. The junction had 7 bases not matched to a gene; V was cut back by 3 bases and J by 9 bases. In nucleotides, the CDR3 is TGTGCCAGCAGTGAGCGGGGGGAGCGGCCGCAGTACTTC. It specifies CASSERGERPQYF.

The J gene is TRBJ1-5, the V gene TRBV19; possible D gene TRBD1, 6 bases. Germline values: CDR1 LNHDA, CDR2 SQIVND (reference sequence). The CDR3 is 15 residues long. V lost 9 bases to trimming and J lost 0 bases, with 15 bases between them. CDR3 sequence reads: CASGGRQNSNQPQHF. CDR3 coding DNA: TGTGCCAGCGGGGGGCGACAGAATAGCAATCAGCCCCAGCATTTT.

The chain employs TRBV5-1 and TRBJ1-1; TRBD1 is a possible D gene (6 bases). The V gene lost 1 base and the J gene lost 3 bases, with 16 bases spanning the gap. CDR3 size: 16 residues. CDR1 SGHRS and CDR2 YFSETQ come from the germline V gene. CDR3 protein: CASSLSSGGPDTEAFF. CDR3 DNA: TGCGCCAGCAGCTTGAGTTCCGGGGGGCCCGACACTGAAGCTTTCTTT. Together with reference TRBV5-1 and TRBJ1-1, the CDR3 gives the full variable domain: KAGVTQTPRYLIKTRGQQVTLSCSPISGHRSVSWYQQTPGQGLQFLFEYFSETQRNKGNFPGRFSGRQFSNSRSEMNVSTLELGDSALYLCASSLSSGGPDTEAFFGQGTRLTVV.

This chain connects TRBV14 to TRBJ1-1; TRBD1 matches 7 bases. V was pared by 4 bases and J by 12 bases, with 8 bases of the junction left unmatched. The germline CDR1 and CDR2 sequences are SGHDN and FVKESK. This CDR3 region has 12 residues. The CDR3, as DNA: TGTGCCAGCAGCCCAGGGGGGTCGAGATCTTTCTTT. It yields the protein CASSPGGSRSFF.

V usage is TRBV9 and J usage is TRBJ2-3, with TRBD2 identical over 7 bases. The length of the CDR3 is 15 residues. Germline CDR1 and CDR2: SGDLS and YYNGEE. Trimming took 7 bases from V and 5 from J; bases not matched to a gene: 13. The CDR3 loop is CASSALGEGLDTQYF. For the CDR3, the DNA is TGTGCCAGCTCCGCCTTGGGGGAGGGCCTAGATACGCAGTATTTT.

The genes are TRBV9 and TRBJ2-1; 9 positions match TRBD2. Germline V gives CDR1 SGDLS, CDR2 YYNGEE. The CDR3 is 14 amino acids. V was clipped by 3 bases and J by 5 bases; unmatched bases: 3. The CDR3 spells CASSGLAAHNEQFF. The CDR3 DNA sequence: TGTGCCAGCAGCGGACTAGCGGCTCACAATGAGCAGTTCTTC.

For the CDR3, the DNA is TGTGCCATCAGTGTGGCGGGGGTGAACACTGAAGCTTTCTTT. Translated, it gives CAISVAGVNTEAFF. The chain is built from TRBV10-3 and TRBJ1-1; weak D call: TRBD1 (5 bases). This CDR3 comprises 14 residues. The V end was cut by 4 bases, the J end by 0 bases, with 9 bases between. Germline values: CDR1 ENHRY, CDR2 SYGVKD.

CDR3 residues: CASSFASGPPIETQYF. For the CDR3, the DNA is TGTGCCAGCAGTTTTGCTAGCGGGCCTCCAATCGAGACCCAGTACTTC. The rearrangement uses TRBV28 and TRBJ2-5; TRBD2 matches at 8 bases. Germline CDR1 reads MDHEN; CDR2 reads SYDVKM. This CDR3 spans 16 amino acids. V shed 3 bases and J 5 bases; nucleotides not matched to a gene: 11.

As to this clone: One end of the junction is discordant with germline, which a read error may explain. The CDR3 bases are TGTGCTAGCAGCAGAACAGGGGACTCCTACAATGAGCAGTTCTTC. It encodes CASSRTGDSYNEQFF. The chain uses TRBV7-7 and TRBJ2-1; 7 nucleotides line up with TRBD1. CDR1 and CDR2 from the germline V gene are SSHAT and FNYEAQ (reference sequence). The CDR3 runs to 15 residues.

In DNA form, the CDR3 reads TGTGCCAGCAGCCCCGAGGGACAGGGGGCGTATTCACCCCTCCACTTT. It is translated as CASSPEGQGAYSPLHF. This rearrangement joins TRBV27 to TRBJ1-6; 12 bases map to TRBD1. Germline loops: CDR1 MNHEY, CDR2 SMNVEV (reference sequence). The CDR3 sequence is 16 residues long. J gave up 8 bases and V 6 bases, and 8 bases lay outside the gene matches.